The 8 T cell receptor beta chains below come from one sample, sequenced in a study of CXCR3-negative and CXCR3-positive naive CD8 T cells. With UMI labels, 5' RACE was used to prepare the TRB cDNA libraries. TCRdb reprocessed the 5' RACE reads and stores each CDR3 protein as one record, lacking DNA. In total, the table holds about 22,000 distinct CDR3 sequences. Sequencing was done on a sample of memory CD8+ T cells from blood. Source of these receptors: a human donor in good health. Some clones in this sample may be carry-over from other donors' samples.

The gene calls are TRBV20-1 and TRBJ2-1. In germline, CDR1 is DFQATT, CDR2 SNEGSKA (reference sequence). The CDR3 runs to 15 residues. The chain's CDR3 is CSARDIASSYNEQFF.

V usage is TRBV7-8 and J usage is TRBJ2-3; the D gene TCRdb calls, TRBD2, cannot be checked with no DNA. Germline loops: CDR1 SGHVS, CDR2 FQNEAQ. The CDR3 totals 15 residues. Here the CDR3 reads CASSLAAGGRDTQYF.

The chain has TRBV14 and TRBJ1-6. Germline CDR1 and CDR2: SGHDN and FVKESK. The CDR3 has 13 residues. The CDR3 reads CASSPIDNSPLHF.

The rearrangement links TRBV29-1 to TRBJ1-2; no DNA is available, so the TRBD1 call from TCRdb remains unchecked. The length of the CDR3 is 14 residues. In germline, CDR1 is SQVTM, CDR2 ANQGSEA. CDR3 protein: CSVKNQGAYYGYTF.

The chain has TRBV6-5 and TRBJ2-7; lacking DNA, the TRBD1 call made by TCRdb goes unchecked. The CDR3 sequence is 14 residues long. Germline-derived CDR1 and CDR2 are MNHEY and SVGAGI. The CDR3 reads CASSYFGTKEEQYF.

This chain links TRBV5-1 with TRBJ1-2; the TRBD1 assignment by TCRdb is unverifiable without DNA. The germline CDR1 and CDR2 sequences are SGHRS and YFSETQ. The CDR3 spans 16 residues. The CDR3 is CASSLTGTGIGYGYTF. The full variable domain, in which reference TRBV5-1 and TRBJ1-2 provide the parts outside the CDR3, is KAGVTQTPRYLIKTRGQQVTLSCSPISGHRSVSWYQQTPGQGLQFLFEYFSETQRNKGNFPGRFSGRQFSNSRSEMNVSTLELGDSALYLCASSLTGTGIGYGYTFGSGTRLTVV.

This chain uses TRBV29-1 with TRBJ2-7; TCRdb designates TRBD1, a call that cannot be tested without DNA. This CDR3 has 13 residues. Looked up from germline, CDR1 is SQVTM and CDR2 is ANQGSEA. Here the CDR3 reads CSVVGTGVSEQYF.

The J gene is TRBJ1-4, the V gene TRBV7-6; TCRdb lists TRBD1, though no DNA is available to test this call. The germline V gene has CDR1 SGHVS and CDR2 FNYEAQ. This CDR3 is built from 14 residues. CDR3 region: CASSQGTGREKLFF.